This T cell receptor (beta chain) was identified in a study of cytomegalovirus exposure and HLA in healthy donors. Study-level findings and limits: About 150 TCR beta chains were listed as cytomegalovirus-associated. A few CMV-associated chains proved CMV antigen-specific in vitro.

This CDR3 contains 14 residues. V dropped 4 bases and J dropped 6; count of bases not matched to a gene: 7. Germline lookup yields CDR1 SQVTM and CDR2 ANQGSEA. The PCR had 60 Vbeta and 13 Jbeta primers. Generated by immunoSEQ multiplex PCR, the TCRdb table keeps only in-frame clones and is missing some. The profile shows about 43,000 clones, roughly half of them singletons. Of note for this clone: Its antigen is currently unknown.

This sequence joins TRBV29-1 and TRBJ2-2; 8 bases line up with TRBD2. This sequence was found in a man between 60 and 75 years old in good health and CMV-seronegative. Material: PBMCs. The CDR3 region has the DNA TGCAGCGTTGGGGGAGCGGGAGAACCCGGGGAGCTGTTTTTT. Translation gives CSVGGAGEPGELFF.